These 21 T cell receptor beta chains came from one sample sequenced in a study of response to subunit inactivated influenza vaccine. TCRdb called the RT-PCR reads again in MiXCR, with one record for every CDR3 protein. Among 750,000 to 850,000 distinct CDR3 sequences listed, roughly 20% were seen once. The material sequenced was PBMCs from blood, taken 5 to 6 days after vaccination. All receptors come from a man aged 45 to 65 who received an inactivated influenza vaccine.

The chain couples TRBV6-1 to TRBJ1-3; D ambiguous. Germline CDR1 reads MNHNS; CDR2 reads SASEGT. The CDR3 has 15 amino acids. With 6 bases removed from V and 1 base from J, the gap between germline ends came to 13 bases. The CDR3 region has the DNA TGTGCCAGCAGACCTACCCAGCGGTCTGGAAACACCATATATTTT. Residues: CASRPTQRSGNTIYF.

At least ten counts were recorded for this clonotype. One end of the junction does not line up with germline, which may come from a read error. V and J are TRBV7-9 and TRBJ2-2, with D possibly matching TRBD1 (5 bases). Germline V gene lookup returns CDR1 SEHNR and CDR2 FQNEAQ (reference sequence). The CDR3 contains 14 residues. In DNA form, the CDR3 reads TGTGCCAGCAGTTTAGGGGCGAACACCGGGGAGCTGTTTTTT. It encodes CASSLGANTGELFF.

The table lists this clonotype with a few counts. The chain recombines TRBV6-2 or TRBV6-3 with TRBJ2-7; 9 bases match TRBD1. The ends lost 8 bases at V and 2 bases at J; junction bases unmatched: 7. Germline-derived CDR1 and CDR2 are MNHEY and SVGEGT. This CDR3 comprises 14 residues. In DNA, the CDR3 is TGTGCCAGCTTCGGGACAGGGAGCACCTACGAGCAGTACTTC. It yields the protein CASFGTGSTYEQYF.

The DNA of the CDR3 is TGCGCCAGCAGCCAAGGGACTAGCGGGAGCGGCGAGACCCAGTACTTC. It encodes CASSQGTSGSGETQYF. This chain links TRBV4-3 with TRBJ2-5; TRBD2 matches 13 bases. Germline V gene lookup returns CDR1 LGHNA and CDR2 YSLEER. V lost 1 base to trimming and J lost 5 bases; unmatched junction nucleotides: 4. This CDR3 is built from 16 residues.

This clonotype was counted only a few times. The genes are TRBV9 and TRBJ2-3; D is ambiguous. Germline values: CDR1 SGDLS, CDR2 YYNGEE. The CDR3 is 13 residues long. Trimming shortened V by 0 bases and J by 5 bases, and 7 bases separated the two germline ends. The CDR3 nucleotides are TGTGCCAGCAGCGTAGATGGCCTAGATACGCAGTATTTT. Its translation is CASSVDGLDTQYF.

This clonotype was detected many times. V gene TRBV10-3 combines with J gene TRBJ2-2; TRBD1 agrees at 8 bases. This CDR3 has 14 residues. Trimming cost V 4 bases and J 4 bases; bases outside gene matches: 2. CDR1 ENHRY and CDR2 SYGVKD come from the germline V gene. The CDR3 DNA follows: TGTGCCATCAGTGCAGGGGGCAGCACCGGGGAGCTGTTTTTT. Residues: CAISAGGSTGELFF.

The chain carries TRBV7-2 and TRBJ2-7, with 9 bases lining up with TRBD1. J was trimmed by 5 bases and V by 5 bases; bases with no gene match: 13. CDR1 is SGHTA and CDR2 is FQGNSA in the germline V gene. The length of the CDR3 is 16 residues. CDR3 sequence (DNA): TGTGCCAGCAGCATACCCTCCGGGACAGGGAGGAACGAGCAGTACTTC. Translation gives CASSIPSGTGRNEQYF.

This clonotype has ten or more counts. The chain joins TRBV20-1 to TRBJ1-2; D not resolved. Trimming pared 3 bases from V and 8 bases from J, leaving 7 bases between. CDR1 and CDR2 (germline): DFQATT, SNEGSKA (reference sequence). CDR3 length equals 10 residues. The CDR3 DNA is TGCAGTGCTAGGCGGGAGGGCTACACCTTC. As protein: CSARREGYTF.

The rearrangement joins TRBV5-1 to TRBJ1-1, with D tentatively TRBD1 (5 bases). V was clipped by 2 bases and J by 5 bases, with 16 bases between them. Germline V gene data show CDR1 as SGHRS and CDR2 as YFSETQ. This CDR3 contains 15 residues. CDR3 coding DNA: TGCGCCAGCAGCTTCCCTGACAGTAGGAGGACTGAAGCTTTCTTT. Its translation: CASSFPDSRRTEAFF.

V and J are TRBV2 and TRBJ2-7; 8 nucleotides align to TRBD2. Germline V gene data show CDR1 as SNHLY and CDR2 as FYNNEI. This CDR3 has 15 residues. Trimming removed 4 bases from V and 6 bases from J; junction bases left unmatched: 11. CDR3 region: CASSVKPGLVGEQYF. CDR3 DNA: TGTGCCAGCAGTGTTAAACCGGGACTAGTCGGCGAGCAGTACTTC.

The J gene is TRBJ2-7, the V gene TRBV20-1; D is perhaps TRBD1 (5 bases). Germline assignment: CDR1 DFQATT and CDR2 SNEGSKA (reference sequence). The V end lost 2 bases, the J end lost 7 bases, and 12 bases lay between the germline ends. CDR3 length equals 12 residues. For the CDR3, the DNA is TGCAGTGCTAGAAGACAGTGTTCGGAGCAGTACTTC. Its protein product is CSARRQCSEQYF.

The sample holds many counts of this clonotype. This rearrangement joins TRBV12-3 or TRBV12-4 to TRBJ2-1; D may be TRBD1 (6 bases). V was cut by 8 bases and J by 4 bases, with 9 bases left in between. CDR3 size: 12 residues. CDR3 coding DNA: TGTGCCAGCGGCCAGGGGTACAATGAGCAGTTCTTC. It yields the protein CASGQGYNEQFF.

This clonotype came up a few times. The chain employs TRBV5-1 and TRBJ2-7; a weak D match, TRBD1 (7 bases). V lost 3 bases to trimming and J lost 2 bases, with 12 bases between them. This CDR3 is 14 amino acids long. Germline assignment: CDR1 SGHRS and CDR2 YFSETQ. The DNA for the CDR3 is TGCGCCAGCAGCTGGGGGGACAGTCCCTACGAGCAGTACTTC. The encoded protein is CASSWGDSPYEQYF.

The table lists this clonotype with a few counts. The rearrangement joins TRBV5-5 to TRBJ2-7; no definite D call. Germline V gene lookup returns CDR1 SGHKS and CDR2 YYEKEE (reference sequence). This CDR3 region has 15 residues. V was shortened by 0 bases and J by 4 bases, with 14 bases between the two germline ends. This CDR3 reads CASSLGAEMGYEQYF. CDR3 nucleotide sequence: TGTGCCAGCAGCTTGGGGGCAGAGATGGGGTACGAGCAGTACTTC. Based on the CDR3 plus reference TRBV5-5 and TRBJ2-7, the full variable domain is DAGVTQSPTHLIKTRGQQVTLRCSPISGHKSVSWYQQVLGQGPQFIFQYYEKEERGRGNFPDRFSARQFPNYSSELNVNALLLGDSALYLCASSLGAEMGYEQYFGPGTRLTVT.

This clonotype was detected only a few times. CDR3 sequence reads: CASSLEVGISGNTIYF. Written as DNA, the CDR3 is TGCGCCAGCAGCTTGGAGGTGGGCATCTCTGGAAACACCATATATTTT. The rearrangement uses TRBV5-1 and TRBJ1-3; unclear D gene. Per the germline V gene, CDR1 is SGHRS and CDR2 is YFSETQ. The V end was cut by 0 bases, the J end by 0 bases, with 10 bases between. The CDR3 length is 16 residues.

This clonotype was seen repeatedly, ten times or more. This chain connects TRBV4-3 to TRBJ2-5; D uncertain. The V gene lost 0 bases and the J gene lost 4 bases, with 9 bases spanning the gap. The CDR3 covers 14 residues. Germline lookup yields CDR1 LGHNA and CDR2 YSLEER. This chain's CDR3 is CASSQDIRVETQYF. The CDR3 nucleotides read TGCGCCAGCAGCCAAGATATTAGAGTAGAGACCCAGTACTTC.

In DNA form, the CDR3 reads TGTGCCAGCAGCCCCTCAGTGGAGGGAGAGACCCAGTACTTC. It encodes CASSPSVEGETQYF. V gene TRBV14 combines with J gene TRBJ2-5, with D possibly being TRBD2 (6 bases). The CDR3 covers 14 residues. Germline V gives CDR1 SGHDN, CDR2 FVKESK. Deletions cut 4 bases from V and 4 bases from J, with 13 bases between.

V and J are TRBV5-5 and TRBJ1-1, with D possibly matching TRBD1 (5 bases). V lost 6 bases and J 3 bases, leaving 12 bases between the germline ends. The V gene's germline CDR1 is SGHKS and CDR2 YYEKEE (reference sequence). The CDR3 length is 13 residues. The CDR3 bases are TGTGCCAGCAAGTTTCAGGGTGACACTGAAGCTTTCTTT. Translation: CASKFQGDTEAFF. Full variable domain (outside the CDR3, taken from reference TRBV5-5 and TRBJ1-1): DAGVTQSPTHLIKTRGQQVTLRCSPISGHKSVSWYQQVLGQGPQFIFQYYEKEERGRGNFPDRFSARQFPNYSSELNVNALLLGDSALYLCASKFQGDTEAFFGQGTRLTVV.

J is TRBJ2-7 and V is TRBV7-9, with unresolved D. CDR1 is SEHNR, CDR2 FQNEAQ, per germline (reference sequence). The V end was cut by 4 bases, the J end by 9 bases, with 13 bases between. CDR3 size: 12 residues. The CDR3 coding sequence is TGTGCCAGCAGCTCGGGCCCGGTTGGGCAGTACTTC. It is translated as CASSSGPVGQYF.

J is TRBJ2-3 and V is TRBV7-9, with 8 positions matching TRBD2. The CDR3 runs 15 residues. V shed 5 bases, J shed 2 bases, and the junction held 6 bases outside the gene matches. CDR1 is SEHNR, CDR2 FQNEAQ, per germline (reference sequence). The CDR3: CASSPGTRHTDTQYF. The CDR3 coding sequence is TGTGCCAGCAGCCCGGGGACTAGACACACAGATACGCAGTATTTT.

This clonotype was counted a single time. J is TRBJ2-4 and V is TRBV28, with 8 bases fitting TRBD2. V was pared by 6 bases and J by 9 bases, with 10 bases of the junction left unmatched. The CDR3 loop spans 14 amino acids. Germline V gene sequence: CDR1 MDHEN, CDR2 SYDVKM. CDR3 nucleotide sequence: TGTGCCAGCAGCTTACCGGGACTAGGACTCATTCAGTACTTC. It codes for CASSLPGLGLIQYF.